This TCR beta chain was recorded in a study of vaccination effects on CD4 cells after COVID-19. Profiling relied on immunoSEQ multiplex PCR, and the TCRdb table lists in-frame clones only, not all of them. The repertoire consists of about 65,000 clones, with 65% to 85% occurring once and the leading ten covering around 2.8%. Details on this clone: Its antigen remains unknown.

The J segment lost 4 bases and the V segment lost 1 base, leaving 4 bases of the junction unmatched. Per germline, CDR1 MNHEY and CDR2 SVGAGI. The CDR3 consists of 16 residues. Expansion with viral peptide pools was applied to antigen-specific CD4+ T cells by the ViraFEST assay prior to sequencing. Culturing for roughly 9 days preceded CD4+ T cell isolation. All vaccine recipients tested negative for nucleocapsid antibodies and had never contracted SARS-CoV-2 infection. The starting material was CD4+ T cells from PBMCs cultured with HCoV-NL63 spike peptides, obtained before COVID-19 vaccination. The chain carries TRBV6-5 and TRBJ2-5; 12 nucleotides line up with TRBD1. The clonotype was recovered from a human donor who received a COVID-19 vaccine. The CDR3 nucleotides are TGTGCCAGCAGTTACTTGGGACAGGGGGCGCGAGAGACCCAGTACTTC. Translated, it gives CASSYLGQGARETQYF.